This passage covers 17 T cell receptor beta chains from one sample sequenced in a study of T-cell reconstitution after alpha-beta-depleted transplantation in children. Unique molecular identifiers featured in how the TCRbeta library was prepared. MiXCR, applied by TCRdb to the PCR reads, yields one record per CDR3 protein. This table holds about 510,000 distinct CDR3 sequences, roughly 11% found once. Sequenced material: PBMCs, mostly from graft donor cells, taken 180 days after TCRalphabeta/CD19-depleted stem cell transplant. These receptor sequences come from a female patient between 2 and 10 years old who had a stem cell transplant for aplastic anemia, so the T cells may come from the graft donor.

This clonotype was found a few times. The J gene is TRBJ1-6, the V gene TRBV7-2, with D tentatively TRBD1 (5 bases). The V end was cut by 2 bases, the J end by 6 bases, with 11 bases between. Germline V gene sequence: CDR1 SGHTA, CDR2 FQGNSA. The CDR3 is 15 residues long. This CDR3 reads CASSLLPGGNSPLHF. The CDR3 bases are TGTGCCAGCAGCTTACTTCCGGGGGGTAATTCACCCCTCCACTTT.

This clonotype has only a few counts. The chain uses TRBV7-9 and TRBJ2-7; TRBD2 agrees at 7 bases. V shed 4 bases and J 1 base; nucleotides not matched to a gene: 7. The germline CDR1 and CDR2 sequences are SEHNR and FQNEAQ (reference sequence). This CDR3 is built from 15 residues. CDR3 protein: CASSSLAGDSYEQYV. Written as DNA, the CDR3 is TGTGCCAGCAGCTCGTTGGCGGGAGATTCCTACGAGCAGTACGTC.

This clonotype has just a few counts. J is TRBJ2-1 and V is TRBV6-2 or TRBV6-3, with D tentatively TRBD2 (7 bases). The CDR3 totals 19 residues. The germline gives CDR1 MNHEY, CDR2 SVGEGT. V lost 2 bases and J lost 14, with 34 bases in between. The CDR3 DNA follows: TGTGCCAGCAGTTACGGTTTTTTACGGGCAGGGAGGGGGATACGGGACGAGTTCTTC. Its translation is CASSYGFLRAGRGIRDEFF.

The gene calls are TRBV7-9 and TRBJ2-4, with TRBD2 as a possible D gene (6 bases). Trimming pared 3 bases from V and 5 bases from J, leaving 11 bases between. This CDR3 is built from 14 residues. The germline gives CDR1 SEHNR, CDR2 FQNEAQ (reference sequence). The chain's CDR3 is CASSLSLAQNIQYF. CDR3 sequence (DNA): TGTGCCAGCAGCTTGTCCCTAGCGCAAAACATTCAGTACTTC.

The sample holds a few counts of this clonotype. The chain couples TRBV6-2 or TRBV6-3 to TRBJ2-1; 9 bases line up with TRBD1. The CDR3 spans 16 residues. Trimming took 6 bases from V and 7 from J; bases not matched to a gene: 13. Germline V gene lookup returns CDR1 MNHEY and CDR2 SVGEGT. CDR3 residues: CASRPLPGQGLNEQFF. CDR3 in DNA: TGTGCCAGCAGGCCCCTTCCCGGACAGGGGCTGAATGAGCAGTTCTTC.

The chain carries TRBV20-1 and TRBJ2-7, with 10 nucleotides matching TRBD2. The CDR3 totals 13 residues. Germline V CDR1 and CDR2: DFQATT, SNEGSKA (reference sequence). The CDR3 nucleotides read TGCCGTGCTAGGTTAGCGGGAGGCTACGAGCAGTACGTC. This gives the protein CRARLAGGYEQYV.

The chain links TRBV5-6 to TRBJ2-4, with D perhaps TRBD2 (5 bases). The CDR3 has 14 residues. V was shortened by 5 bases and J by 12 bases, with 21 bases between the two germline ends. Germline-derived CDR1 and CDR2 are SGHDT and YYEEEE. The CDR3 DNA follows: TGTGCCAGCAGTACTAGGAAGGGCGCGGGCAGTCAGTACTTC. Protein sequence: CASSTRKGAGSQYF. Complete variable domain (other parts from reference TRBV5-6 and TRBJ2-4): DAGVTQSPTHLIKTRGQQVTLRCSPKSGHDTVSWYQQALGQGPQFIFQYYEEEERQRGNFPDRFSGHQFPNYSSELNVNALLLGDSALYLCASSTRKGAGSQYFGAGTRLSVL.

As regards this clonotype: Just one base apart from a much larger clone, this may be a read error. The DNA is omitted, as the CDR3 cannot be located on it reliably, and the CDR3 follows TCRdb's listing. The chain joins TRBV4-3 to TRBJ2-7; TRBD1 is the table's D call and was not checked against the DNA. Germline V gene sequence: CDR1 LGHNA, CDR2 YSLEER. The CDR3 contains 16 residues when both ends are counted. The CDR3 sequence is CASSQGVGQGIYEKYF.

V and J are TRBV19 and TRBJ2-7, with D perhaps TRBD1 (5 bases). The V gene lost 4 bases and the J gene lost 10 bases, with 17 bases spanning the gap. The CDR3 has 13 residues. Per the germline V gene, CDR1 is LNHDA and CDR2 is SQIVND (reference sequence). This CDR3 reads CASSTTGDGPQYV. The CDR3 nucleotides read TGTGCCAGTAGTACCACAGGAGACGGACCCCAGTACGTC.

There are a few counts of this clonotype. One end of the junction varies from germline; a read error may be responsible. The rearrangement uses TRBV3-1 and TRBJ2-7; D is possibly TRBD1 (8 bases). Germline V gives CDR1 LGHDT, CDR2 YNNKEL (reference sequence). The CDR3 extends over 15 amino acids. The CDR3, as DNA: TGCGCCAGCAGCCCGATCACAGGGGGGGCCTACGAGCAGTACTTC. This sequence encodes CASSPITGGAYEQYF.

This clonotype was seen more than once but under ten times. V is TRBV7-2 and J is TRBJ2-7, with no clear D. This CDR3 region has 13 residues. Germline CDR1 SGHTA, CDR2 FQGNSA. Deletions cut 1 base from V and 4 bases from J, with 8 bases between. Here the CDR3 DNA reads TGTGCCAGCAGCTTAGGGATACCGTACGAGCAGTACTTC. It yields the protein CASSLGIPYEQYF. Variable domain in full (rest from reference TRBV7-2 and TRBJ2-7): GAGVSQSPSNKVTEKGKDVELRCDPISGHTALYWYRQSLGQGLEFLIYFQGNSAPDKSGLPSDRFSAERTGGSVSTLTIQRTQQEDSAVYLCASSLGIPYEQYFGPGTRLTVT.

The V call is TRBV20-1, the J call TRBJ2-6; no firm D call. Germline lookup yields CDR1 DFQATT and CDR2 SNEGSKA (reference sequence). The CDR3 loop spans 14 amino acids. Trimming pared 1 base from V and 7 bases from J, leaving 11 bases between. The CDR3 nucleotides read TGCAGTGCTAGAGGAACCACCGGAGCCAACGTCCTGACTTTC. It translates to CSARGTTGANVLTF.

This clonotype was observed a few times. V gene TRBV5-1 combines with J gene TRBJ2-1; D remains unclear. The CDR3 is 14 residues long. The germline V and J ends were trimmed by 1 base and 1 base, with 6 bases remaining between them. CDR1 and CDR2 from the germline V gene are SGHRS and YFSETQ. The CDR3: CASSLSPSYNEQFF. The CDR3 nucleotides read TGCGCCAGCAGCTTGTCCCCTTCCTACAATGAGCAGTTCTTC.

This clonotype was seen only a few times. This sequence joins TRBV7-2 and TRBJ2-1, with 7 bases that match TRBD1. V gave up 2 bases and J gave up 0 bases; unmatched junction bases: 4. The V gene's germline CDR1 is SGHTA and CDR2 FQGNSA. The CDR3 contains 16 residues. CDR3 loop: CASSLMGQSSYNEQFF. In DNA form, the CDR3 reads TGTGCCAGCAGCTTAATGGGACAGAGCTCCTACAATGAGCAGTTCTTC.

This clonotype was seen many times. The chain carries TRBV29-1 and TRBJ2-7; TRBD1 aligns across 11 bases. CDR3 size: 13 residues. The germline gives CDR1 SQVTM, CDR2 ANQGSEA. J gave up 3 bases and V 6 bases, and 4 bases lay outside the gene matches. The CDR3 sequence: CSVKGTGGYEQYF. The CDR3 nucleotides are TGCAGCGTGAAGGGGACAGGGGGCTACGAGCAGTACTTC.

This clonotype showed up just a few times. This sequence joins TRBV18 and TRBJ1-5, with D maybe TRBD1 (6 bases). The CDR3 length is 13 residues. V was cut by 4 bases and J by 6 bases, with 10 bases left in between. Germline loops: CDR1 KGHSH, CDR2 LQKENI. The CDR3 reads CASSRDISQPQHF. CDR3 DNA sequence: TGTGCCAGCTCACGGGACATAAGTCAGCCCCAGCATTTT.

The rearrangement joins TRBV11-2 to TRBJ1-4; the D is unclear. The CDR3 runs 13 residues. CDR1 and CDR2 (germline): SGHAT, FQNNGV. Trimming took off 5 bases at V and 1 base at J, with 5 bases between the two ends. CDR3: CASSPRTNEKLFF. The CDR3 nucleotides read TGTGCCAGCAGCCCTAGAACTAATGAAAAACTGTTTTTT.